This T cell receptor (beta chain) comes out of a study of CD8 T cells in ankylosing spondylitis. The table lists this clonotype with many counts. Its antigen is unidentified. Whole-study results and caveats: Blood of patients with ankylosing spondylitis appeared to be characterized by a TCR beta motif of several highly homologous variants. Disease-linked clones reportedly showed significant enrichment in matched ankylosing spondylitis synovial fluid. Previous work reported some of these motif variants in the synovial fluid and blood of reactive arthritis.

The CDR3 runs 15 residues. J lost 5 bases, V lost 2 bases, and 6 bases had no gene match. Germline V gives CDR1 KGHDR, CDR2 SFDVKD. With molecular barcodes, quantitative 5'-RACE was used to make the TCR beta libraries. TCRdb analysed the 5' RACE reads with MiXCR anew, one entry per CDR3 protein. Here the sample spans 200,000 to 300,000 distinct CDR3 sequences, over 8.5% being singletons. The chain combines TRBV24-1 with TRBJ2-3; 7 positions agree with TRBD2. The source of this sequence is a male donor with ankylosing spondylitis or in good health (not recorded which). The material sequenced was blood, either unsorted or a sorted T cell fraction (not recorded which). CDR3 bases: TGTGCCACCAGTGATTACGGACTAGGTGAAGATACGCAGTATTTT. Protein: CATSDYGLGEDTQYF.